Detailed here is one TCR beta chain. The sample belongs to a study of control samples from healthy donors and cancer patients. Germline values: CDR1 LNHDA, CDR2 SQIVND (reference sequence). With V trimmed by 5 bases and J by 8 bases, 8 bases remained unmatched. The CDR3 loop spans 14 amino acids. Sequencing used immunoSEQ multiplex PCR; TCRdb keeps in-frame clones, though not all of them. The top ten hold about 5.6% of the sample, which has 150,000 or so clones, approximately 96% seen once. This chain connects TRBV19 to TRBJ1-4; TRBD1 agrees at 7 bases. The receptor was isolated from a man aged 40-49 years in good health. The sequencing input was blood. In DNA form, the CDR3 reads TGTGCCAGTAGTCCCGGGACAGTGACAGAAAAACTGTTTTTT. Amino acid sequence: CASSPGTVTEKLFF.